These 19 T cell receptor beta chains originate from one sample sequenced in a study of regulatory T cells in long-lasting Graves disease. Specified time point: newly diagnosed GD, antithyroid drugs for less than 3 months. With RNA extracted from PBMCs as input, the TCR library was made. For TCR beta, libraries came from iRepertoire HTBI primers and Arm-PCR of CDR3 regions. Via MiXCR, TCRdb re-called the multiplex PCR reads, giving one row per CDR3 protein. This sample has under 500,000 distinct CDR3 sequences, with 16% found just once. The same sample was also used in a study of T cells in Graves' hyperthyroidism and ophthalmopathy.

The source was peripheral blood mononuclear cells (PBMCs), collected at new diagnosis, from a patient treated with antithyroid drugs. The receptors stem from a woman aged 25 to 39 with Graves disease.

This clonotype was counted at least ten times. V usage is TRBV27 and J usage is TRBJ2-7, with 11 positions matching TRBD2. The junction had 10 bases not matched to a gene; V was cut back by 4 bases and J by 8 bases. Per the germline V gene, CDR1 is MNHEY and CDR2 is SMNVEV (reference sequence). The CDR3 is made up of 15 amino acids. CDR3 amino acids: CASSSPGLAAPKQYF. The CDR3 coding sequence is TGTGCCAGCAGTTCCCCGGGACTAGCGGCCCCTAAGCAGTACTTC.

With respect to this clonotype: The final CDR3 position lacks the conserved phenylalanine or tryptophan, pointing to a likely read error. The J gene is TRBJ1-5, the V gene TRBV20-1; D is unresolved. The V end lost 6 bases, the J end lost 6 bases, and 24 bases lay between the germline ends. Germline CDR1 and CDR2: DFQATT and SNEGSKA (reference sequence). The CDR3 loop spans 16 amino acids. The CDR3 coding sequence is TGCAGTGCCTCCCCTCTTACCGGGTCATCGGTTCAGCCCCAGCATCTT. Translating it yields CSASPLTGSSVQPQHL.

This clonotype was counted at least ten times. The chain joins TRBV27 to TRBJ2-7; D gene ambiguous. Germline V gene data show CDR1 as MNHEY and CDR2 as SMNVEV (reference sequence). The CDR3 sequence is 11 residues long. V shed 6 bases and J shed 3 bases, with 6 bases lying between them. The CDR3 region is CASRHLYEQYF. DNA for the CDR3: TGTGCCAGCAGACACCTCTACGAGCAGTACTTC.

This clonotype showed up many times. This rearrangement joins TRBV3-1 to TRBJ2-2; 8 bases match TRBD2. The length of the CDR3 is 16 residues. CDR1 LGHDT and CDR2 YNNKEL come from the germline V gene (reference sequence). V was pared by 2 bases and J by 0 bases, with 2 bases of the junction left unmatched. This chain's CDR3 is CASSQRRGANTGELFF. The CDR3 bases are TGTGCCAGCAGCCAACGGCGGGGGGCGAACACCGGGGAGCTGTTTTTT.

This clonotype was found a few times. The CDR3 nucleotides read TGTGCCAGCAGGGAGGGGGCAGATACGCAGTATTTT. Translated: CASREGADTQYF. The genes are TRBV28 and TRBJ2-3, with D perhaps given as TRBD1 or TRBD2 (6 bases each). Trimming took off 6 bases at V and 4 bases at J, with 8 bases between the two ends. Germline V gene lookup returns CDR1 MDHEN and CDR2 SYDVKM. This CDR3 has 12 residues.

This clonotype showed up many times. V gene TRBV27 combines with J gene TRBJ2-7, with D unresolved. Trimming removed 9 bases at V and 0 bases at J, with 15 bases between. From germline, CDR1 is MNHEY and CDR2 SMNVEV (reference sequence). The CDR3 is made up of 14 amino acids. DNA of the CDR3: TGTGCCAGGACCTCTACTGCAGCCTCCTACGAGCAGTACTTC. Its protein is CARTSTAASYEQYF.

A remark on this clonotype: With a much larger clone just one base away, this may be a read error. The chain couples TRBV28 to TRBJ1-1; D is possibly TRBD1 (6 bases). CDR1 MDHEN and CDR2 SYDVKM come from the germline V gene. This CDR3 is 15 amino acids long. V was pared by 7 bases and J by 3 bases, with 18 bases between. The CDR3 region is CASTHHRVQDTEAFF. The CDR3 DNA reads TGTGCCAGCACACACCACAGGGTTCAGGACACTGAAGCTTTCTTT.

This clonotype was seen only a few times. A read error may be the cause here, since a much bigger clone is one base away. V gene TRBV6-2 or TRBV6-3 combines with J gene TRBJ1-5; TRBD1 is a possible D gene (6 bases). CDR1 is MNHEY and CDR2 is SVGEGT in the germline V gene. The CDR3 sequence is 13 residues long. Deletions cut 7 bases from V and 4 bases from J, with 11 bases between. This CDR3 is CASTGQLNQPQHF. As DNA, the CDR3 is TGTGCCAGCACTGGACAGCTAAATCAGCCCCAGCATTTT.

The chain employs TRBV20-1 and TRBJ2-7; no firm D call. Germline lookup yields CDR1 DFQATT and CDR2 SNEGSKA (reference sequence). The CDR3 is 12 amino acids. Trimming pared 3 bases from V and 5 bases from J, leaving 11 bases between. The CDR3 here is CSASTSGNEQYF. CDR3 coding DNA: TGCAGTGCTAGTACCTCAGGAAACGAGCAGTACTTC.

This clonotype was seen just once. V usage is TRBV4-3 and J usage is TRBJ2-7; TRBD2 matches 11 bases. The length of the CDR3 is 16 residues. The V gene's germline CDR1 is LGHNA and CDR2 YSLEER. J was trimmed by 1 base and V by 2 bases; bases with no gene match: 4. CDR3 region: CASSQSLAGGSYEQYF. CDR3 in DNA: TGCGCCAGCAGCCAAAGTCTAGCGGGGGGTTCCTACGAGCAGTACTTC.

This clonotype has more than one count but fewer than ten. This chain links TRBV27 with TRBJ2-1; D gene unclear. The CDR3 totals 12 residues. Trimming removed 7 bases at V and 6 bases at J, with 10 bases between. Germline lookup yields CDR1 MNHEY and CDR2 SMNVEV (reference sequence). CDR3 region: CASTGVTNEQFF. CDR3 nucleotides: TGTGCCAGCACCGGCGTAACCAATGAGCAGTTCTTC.

The chain employs TRBV9 and TRBJ1-5, with D uncertain. Trimming stripped 4 bases from V and 1 base from J, with 12 bases between. This CDR3 has 15 residues. Looked up from germline, CDR1 is SGDLS and CDR2 is YYNGEE. The CDR3 is CASSPGRSSNQPQHF. As DNA, the CDR3 is TGTGCCAGCAGCCCTGGGCGGTCCAGCAATCAGCCCCAGCATTTT.

V is TRBV7-9 and J is TRBJ1-1; D is ambiguous. Germline V gene data show CDR1 as SEHNR and CDR2 as FQNEAQ (reference sequence). With 5 bases removed from V and 1 base from J, the gap between germline ends came to 11 bases. The CDR3 runs 14 residues. The CDR3 bases are TGTGCCAGCAGCAAAGGACCCGGGAACACTGAAGCTTTCTTT. Protein product: CASSKGPGNTEAFF.

This clonotype was found many times. This chain links TRBV27 with TRBJ2-1; 7 bases agree with TRBD2. Trimming removed 3 bases from V and 0 bases from J; junction bases left unmatched: 5. Germline V gene sequence: CDR1 MNHEY, CDR2 SMNVEV (reference sequence). The CDR3 contains 16 residues. CDR3 DNA sequence: TGTGCCAGCAGTTTTGCGGGAGTGAGCTCCTACAATGAGCAGTTCTTC. It encodes CASSFAGVSSYNEQFF.

CDR3 amino acids: CASSPLGSGFDEQFF. The CDR3 DNA is TGTGCCAGCAGCCCCCTCGGTAGCGGGTTTGATGAGCAGTTCTTC. The chain joins TRBV9 to TRBJ2-1; 7 bases match TRBD2. This CDR3 spans 15 amino acids. Per the germline V gene, CDR1 is SGDLS and CDR2 is YYNGEE. V gave up 4 bases and J gave up 8 bases; unmatched junction bases: 12. Full variable domain (rest looked up from reference TRBV9 and TRBJ2-1): DSGVTQTPKHLITATGQRVTLRCSPRSGDLSVYWYQQSLDQGLQFLIQYYNGEERAKGNILERFSAQQFPDLHSELNLSSLELGDSALYFCASSPLGSGFDEQFFGPGTRLTVL.

This chain links TRBV6-1 with TRBJ2-7, with 8 bases identical to TRBD2. Germline CDR1 reads MNHNS; CDR2 reads SASEGT. The V gene end was trimmed by 6 bases and the J gene end by 7 bases; junction bases not matched to a gene: 8. CDR3 length: 13 amino acids. In DNA, the CDR3 is TGTGCCAGCAGCGACCCTCGGGAGGGTGAGCAGTACTTC. It is translated as CASSDPREGEQYF.

In its sample, this clonotype was seen a few times. The rearrangement joins TRBV30 to TRBJ1-2; D is ambiguous. The V and J ends lost 1 base and 0 bases respectively, with 6 bases between them. Germline loops: CDR1 GTSNPN, CDR2 SVGIG (reference sequence). The CDR3 loop spans 13 amino acids. The CDR3 nucleotides read TGTGCCTGGAGTGACGACACTAACTATGGCTACACCTTC. Translated, it gives CAWSDDTNYGYTF.

The V and J genes are TRBV7-6 and TRBJ2-1, with TRBD2 as a possible D gene (5 bases). The DNA end favors TRBJ2-5, so the J call may be wrong. There are 14 residues in the CDR3. Germline loops: CDR1 SGHVS, CDR2 FNYEAQ. CDR3 amino acids: CASSPAARGETQYF. CDR3 sequence (DNA): TGTGCCAGCAGCCCCGCGGCCCGAGGGGAGACCCAGTACTTC.

There are many counts of this clonotype. The rearrangement joins TRBV6-5 to TRBJ2-5; 9 bases are shared with TRBD2. Germline V gene lookup returns CDR1 MNHEY and CDR2 SVGAGI. V lost 4 bases, J lost 5 bases, and 8 bases stayed unmatched. This CDR3 contains 15 residues. This CDR3 reads CASSFRREGRETQYF. The CDR3 coding sequence is TGTGCCAGCAGTTTTCGGCGGGAGGGCCGGGAGACCCAGTACTTC.